The text below deals with one TCR beta chain. Germline V gene sequence: CDR1 KGHSH, CDR2 LQKENI. Trimming removed 4 bases from V and 4 bases from J, with 24 bases in between. The CDR3 is made up of 18 amino acids. Assay used: immunoSEQ multiplex PCR; TCRdb lists only in-frame clones, some missing. The sample consists of 150,000 to 200,000 clones, around 88% of them appearing once. The data are from a study of control samples from healthy donors and cancer patients. The rearrangement links TRBV18 to TRBJ2-3; the D gene is possibly TRBD2 (6 bases). The receptor was derived from a woman aged 30 to 39 in good health. The sequenced material came from blood. CDR3 sequence: CASSLNWGRTNEADTQYF. In nucleotides, the CDR3 is TGTGCCAGCTCACTAAATTGGGGCCGGACTAACGAAGCAGATACGCAGTATTTT.